The 6 T cell receptor beta chains given below trace back to one sample, sequenced in a study of blood T cell repertoires in COVID-19. Sequencing was performed with immunoSEQ multiplex PCR; in TCRdb, only in-frame clones are kept and a portion is missing. Of approximately 210,000 clones listed, about four fifths were seen once; the top ten hold about 10%. The sequenced sample was PBMCs or T cells enriched from blood (not recorded which). The receptors stem from a man aged 35 to 55 who had recovered from COVID-19.

This chain connects TRBV7-9 to TRBJ1-2, with 12 positions matching TRBD1. From germline, CDR1 is SEHNR and CDR2 FQNEAQ (reference sequence). The CDR3 is made up of 12 amino acids. V gave up 7 bases and J gave up 12 bases; unmatched junction bases: 6. The chain's CDR3 is CASTVRDRGHTF. For the CDR3, the DNA is TGTGCCAGCACCGTCCGGGACAGGGGGCACACCTTC.

This chain connects TRBV27 to TRBJ2-4; possibly TRBD2 for D (6 bases). The CDR3 length is 14 residues. CDR1 and CDR2 (germline): MNHEY, SMNVEV (reference sequence). V lost 4 bases and J lost 6, with 13 bases in between. The CDR3: CASSSSEEGNIQYF. Written as DNA, the CDR3 is TGTGCCAGCAGTTCATCGGAGGAGGGAAACATTCAGTACTTC.

The chain recombines TRBV2 with TRBJ2-1, with 8 nucleotides matching TRBD2. With V trimmed by 7 bases and J by 2 bases, 7 bases remained unmatched. Germline CDR1 and CDR2: SNHLY and FYNNEI. The CDR3 is 15 residues long. The CDR3 nucleotides read TGTGCCAGCACCTTAGCGGGAAGAACCTACAATGAGCAGTTCTTC. This encodes CASTLAGRTYNEQFF.

This clone appeared once. The chain is built from TRBV5-1 and TRBJ1-1; D uncertain. Between the trimmed V and J ends, which lost 0 bases and 0 bases, there was a span of 6 bases. The CDR3 runs to 14 residues. Looked up from germline, CDR1 is SGHRS and CDR2 is YFSETQ. In nucleotides, the CDR3 is TGCGCCAGCAGCTTGGTCGGGGTGAACACTGAAGCTTTCTTT. Translation: CASSLVGVNTEAFF.

The chain is built from TRBV5-6 and TRBJ2-5, with D maybe TRBD2 (5 bases). This CDR3 spans 15 amino acids. Trimming removed 2 bases from V and 2 bases from J, with 13 bases in between. The germline CDR1 and CDR2 sequences are SGHDT and YYEEEE. CDR3 nucleotide sequence: TGTGCCAGCAGCTTAAAAAGGACTCATCAAGAGACCCAGTACTTC. Its translation is CASSLKRTHQETQYF.

The gene calls are TRBV10-3 and TRBJ2-5, with TRBD1 identical over 7 bases. The germline V gene has CDR1 ENHRY and CDR2 SYGVKD. The CDR3 sequence is 14 residues long. V was clipped by 3 bases and J by 5 bases; unmatched bases: 6. CDR3 DNA: TGTGCCATCAGTGATAGTACAGGGGTTGAGACCCAGTACTTC. Amino acid sequence: CAISDSTGVETQYF.